This T cell receptor (beta chain) was sequenced during a study of blood T cell repertoires in COVID-19. Assay used: immunoSEQ multiplex PCR; TCRdb lists only in-frame clones, some missing. This sample yields 300,000 to 350,000 clones, of which 80% to 90% are seen a single time; roughly 2% belongs to the top ten. Participants spanned ages roughly 18 to 90 years and resided in 20 to 30 US areas. In assigning cohorts, the study relied on participant-reported clinical history. This CDR3 region has 15 residues. Germline V gives CDR1 SNHLY, CDR2 FYNNEI. Trimming at V came to 6 bases and at J to 5 bases, leaving 7 bases not matched to a gene.

The specimen sequenced was PBMCs or T cells enriched from blood (not recorded which). The origin of this receptor is a man aged 25 to 40 who had recovered from COVID-19. V gene TRBV2 combines with J gene TRBJ2-2; TRBD1 matches at 9 bases. The CDR3 bases are TGTGCCAGCAGGGATGGACAGGGGTTTACCGGGGAGCTGTTTTTT. It yields the protein CASRDGQGFTGELFF. Complete variable domain (other parts from reference TRBV2 and TRBJ2-2): EPEVTQTPSHQVTQMGQEVILRCVPISNHLYFYWYRQILGQKVEFLVSFYNNEISEKSEIFDDQFSVERPDGSNFTLKIRSTKLEDSAMYFCASRDGQGFTGELFFGEGSRLTVL.